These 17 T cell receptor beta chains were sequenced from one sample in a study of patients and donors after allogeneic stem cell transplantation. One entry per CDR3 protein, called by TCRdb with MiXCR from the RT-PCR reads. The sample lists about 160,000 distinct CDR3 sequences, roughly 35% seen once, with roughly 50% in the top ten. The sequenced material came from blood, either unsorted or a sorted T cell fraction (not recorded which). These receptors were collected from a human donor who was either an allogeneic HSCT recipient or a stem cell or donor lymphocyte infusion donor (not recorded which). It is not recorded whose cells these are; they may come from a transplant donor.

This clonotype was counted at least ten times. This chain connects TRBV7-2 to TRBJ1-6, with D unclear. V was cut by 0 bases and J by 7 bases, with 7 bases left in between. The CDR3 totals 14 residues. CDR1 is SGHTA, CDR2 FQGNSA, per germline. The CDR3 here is CASSLAQKNSPLHF. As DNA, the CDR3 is TGTGCCAGCAGCTTAGCGCAAAAGAATTCACCCCTCCACTTT.

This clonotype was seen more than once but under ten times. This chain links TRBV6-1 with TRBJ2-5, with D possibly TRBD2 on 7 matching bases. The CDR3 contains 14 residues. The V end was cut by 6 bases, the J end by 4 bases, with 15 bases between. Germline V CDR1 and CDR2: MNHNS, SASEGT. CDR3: CASSERGGRETQYF. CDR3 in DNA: TGTGCCAGCAGCGAAAGGGGGGGGAGAGAGACCCAGTACTTC.

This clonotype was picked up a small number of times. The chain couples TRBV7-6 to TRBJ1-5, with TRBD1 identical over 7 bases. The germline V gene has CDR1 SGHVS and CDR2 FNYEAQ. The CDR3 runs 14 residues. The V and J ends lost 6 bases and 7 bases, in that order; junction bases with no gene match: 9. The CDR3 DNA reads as TGTGCCAGCAGTTTGAACAGGGGAGGACAGCCCCAGCATTTT. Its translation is CASSLNRGGQPQHF.

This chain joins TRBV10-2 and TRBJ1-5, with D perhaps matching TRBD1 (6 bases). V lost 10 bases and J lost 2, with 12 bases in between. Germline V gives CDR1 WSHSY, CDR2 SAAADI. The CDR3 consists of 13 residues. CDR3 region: CATTGGGNQPQHF. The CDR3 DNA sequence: TGCGCCACCACGGGGGGCGGCAATCAGCCCCAGCATTTT.

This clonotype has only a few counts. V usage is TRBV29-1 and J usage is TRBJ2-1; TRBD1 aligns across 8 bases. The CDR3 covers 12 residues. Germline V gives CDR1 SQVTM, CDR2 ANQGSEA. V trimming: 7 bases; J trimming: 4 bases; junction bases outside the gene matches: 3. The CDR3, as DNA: TGCAGCGAGGGACAGGATTACAATGAGCAGTTCTTC. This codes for CSEGQDYNEQFF.

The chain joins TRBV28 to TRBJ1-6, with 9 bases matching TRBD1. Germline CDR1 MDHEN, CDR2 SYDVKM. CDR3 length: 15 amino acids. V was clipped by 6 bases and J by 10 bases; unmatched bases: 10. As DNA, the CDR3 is TGTGCCAGCAGCAGCGGGACAGGGAAATACTCACCCCTCCACTTT. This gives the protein CASSSGTGKYSPLHF.

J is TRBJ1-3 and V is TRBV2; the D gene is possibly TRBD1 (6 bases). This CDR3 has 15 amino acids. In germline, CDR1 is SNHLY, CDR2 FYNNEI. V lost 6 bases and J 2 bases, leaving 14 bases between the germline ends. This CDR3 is CASSIDRTTGNTIYF. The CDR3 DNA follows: TGTGCCAGCAGCATAGACAGGACAACTGGAAACACCATATATTTT.

The CDR3 coding sequence is TGCGCCAGCAGCCAAGATAGGGGACAGTCAGATACGCAGTATTTT. Translating gives CASSQDRGQSDTQYF. V gene TRBV4-3 combines with J gene TRBJ2-3; TRBD1 matches at 7 bases. CDR3 length equals 15 residues. V dropped 0 bases and J dropped 4; count of bases not matched to a gene: 4. Germline CDR1 and CDR2: LGHNA and YSLEER.

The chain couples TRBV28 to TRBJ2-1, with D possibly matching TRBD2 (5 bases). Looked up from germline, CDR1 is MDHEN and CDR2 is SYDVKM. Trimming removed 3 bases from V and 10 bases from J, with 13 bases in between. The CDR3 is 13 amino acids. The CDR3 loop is CASSFPPGVEQFF. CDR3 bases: TGTGCCAGCAGTTTTCCCCCCGGGGTCGAGCAGTTCTTC.

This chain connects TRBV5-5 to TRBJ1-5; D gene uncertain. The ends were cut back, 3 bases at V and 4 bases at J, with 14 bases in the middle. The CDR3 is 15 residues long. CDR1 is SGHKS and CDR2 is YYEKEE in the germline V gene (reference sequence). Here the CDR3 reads CASSYSIQENQPQHF. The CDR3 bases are TGTGCCAGCAGCTACAGCATTCAGGAAAATCAGCCCCAGCATTTT. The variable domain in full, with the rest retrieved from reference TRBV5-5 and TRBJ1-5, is DAGVTQSPTHLIKTRGQQVTLRCSPISGHKSVSWYQQVLGQGPQFIFQYYEKEERGRGNFPDRFSARQFPNYSSELNVNALLLGDSALYLCASSYSIQENQPQHFGDGTRLSIL.

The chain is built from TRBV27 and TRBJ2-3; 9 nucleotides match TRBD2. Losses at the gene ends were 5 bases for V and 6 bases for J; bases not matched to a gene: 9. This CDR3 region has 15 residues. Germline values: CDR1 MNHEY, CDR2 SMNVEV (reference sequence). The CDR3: CASSPLAGPGDTQYF. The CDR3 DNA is TGTGCCAGCAGTCCCCTAGCGGGGCCCGGGGATACGCAGTATTTT.

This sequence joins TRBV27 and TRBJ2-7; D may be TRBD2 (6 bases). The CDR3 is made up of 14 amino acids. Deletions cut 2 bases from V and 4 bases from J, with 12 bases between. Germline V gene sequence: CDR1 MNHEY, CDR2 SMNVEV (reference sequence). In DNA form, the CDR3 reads TGTGCCAGCAGTTTAGATCGGGAGTTGTACGAGCAGTACTTC. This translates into CASSLDRELYEQYF.

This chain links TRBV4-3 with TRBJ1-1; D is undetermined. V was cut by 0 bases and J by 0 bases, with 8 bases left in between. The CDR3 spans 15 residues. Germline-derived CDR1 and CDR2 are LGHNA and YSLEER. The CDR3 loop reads CASSQDGAMNTEAFF. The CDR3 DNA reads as TGCGCCAGCAGCCAAGATGGAGCCATGAACACTGAAGCTTTCTTT.

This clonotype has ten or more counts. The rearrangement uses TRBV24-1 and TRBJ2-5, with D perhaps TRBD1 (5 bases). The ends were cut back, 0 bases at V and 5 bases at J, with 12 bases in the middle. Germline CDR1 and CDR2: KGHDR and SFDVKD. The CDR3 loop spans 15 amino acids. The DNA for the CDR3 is TGTGCCACCAGTGATTTGACTGGGGCCGGGGAGACCCAGTACTTC. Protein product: CATSDLTGAGETQYF.

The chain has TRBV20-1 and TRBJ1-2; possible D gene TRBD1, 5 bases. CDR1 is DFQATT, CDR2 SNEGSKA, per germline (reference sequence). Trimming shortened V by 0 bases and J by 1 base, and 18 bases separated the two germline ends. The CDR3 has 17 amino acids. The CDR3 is CSARDQGKGRDNYGYTF. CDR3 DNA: TGCAGTGCTAGAGATCAAGGGAAGGGACGGGATAACTATGGCTACACCTTC.

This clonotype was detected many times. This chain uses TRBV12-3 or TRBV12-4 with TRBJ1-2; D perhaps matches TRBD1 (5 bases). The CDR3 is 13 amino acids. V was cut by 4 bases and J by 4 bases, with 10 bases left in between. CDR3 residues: CASSSAGPYGYTF. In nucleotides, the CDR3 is TGTGCCAGCAGTTCAGCAGGGCCCTATGGCTACACCTTC.

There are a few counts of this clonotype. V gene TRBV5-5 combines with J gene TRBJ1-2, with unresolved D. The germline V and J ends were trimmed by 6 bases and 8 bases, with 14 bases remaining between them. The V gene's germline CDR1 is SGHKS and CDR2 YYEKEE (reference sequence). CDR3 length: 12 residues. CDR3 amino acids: CASNLISGGYTF. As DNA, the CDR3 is TGTGCCAGCAACCTGATCTCTGGAGGCTACACCTTC.